This T cell receptor beta chain was identified during a study of cytomegalovirus exposure and HLA in healthy donors. The PCR ran on 60 Vbeta and 13 Jbeta primers. Using immunoSEQ multiplex PCR, the repertoire was profiled, and TCRdb retains in-frame clones only, with some absent. The sample has 80,000 or so clones, around 9.1% seen once. Germline CDR1 reads GTSNPN; CDR2 reads SVGIG (reference sequence). The CDR3 sequence is 15 residues long. The V gene end was trimmed by 2 bases and the J gene end by 3 bases; junction bases not matched to a gene: 7. The TCR sequence derives from a man aged 55 to 70 in good health and CMV-seropositive. V is TRBV30 and J is TRBJ1-1, with TRBD1 identical over 9 bases. Source material: PBMCs. The CDR3 reads CAWSPGQGLDTEAFF. CDR3 DNA: TGTGCCTGGAGTCCGGGACAGGGTCTGGACACTGAAGCTTTCTTT.